This entry lists 4 T cell receptor beta chains sequenced from one sample in a study of T-cell memory formation after mild COVID-19. TCRdb called the 5' RACE reads again in MiXCR, with one record for every CDR3 protein. Of around 180,000 distinct CDR3 sequences detected, approximately 16% appear once; the ten largest clones hold about 2%. Material for sequencing was PBMCs or a T cell subset sorted from them (not recorded which). The receptors derive from an adult woman who had mild COVID-19 (a few samples of this study predate the infection). Cell type and time point are not known.

There are a few counts of this clonotype. V is TRBV5-1 and J is TRBJ2-3; D is unclear. Germline V lookup: CDR1 SGHRS, CDR2 YFSETQ. The germline V and J ends were trimmed by 0 bases and 5 bases, with 10 bases remaining between them. The CDR3 has 14 amino acids. For the CDR3, the DNA is TGCGCCAGCAGCTTGGCCATGACCATAGATACGCAGTATTTT. Amino acids: CASSLAMTIDTQYF.

This clonotype has more than one count but fewer than ten. The chain uses TRBV4-3 and TRBJ2-1, with D perhaps being TRBD1 or TRBD2 (5 bases each). Germline loops: CDR1 LGHNA, CDR2 YSLEER. V gave up 0 bases and J gave up 1 base, with 16 bases separating them. The CDR3 has 18 residues. The DNA for the CDR3 is TGCGCCAGCAGCCAAGACCCCTCATGGGGGAGTTCCTACAATGAGCAGTTCTTC. Translation gives CASSQDPSWGSSYNEQFF.

This clonotype showed up many times. The chain carries TRBV20-1 and TRBJ2-7; D tentatively fits TRBD1 or TRBD2 (6 bases each). Germline V lookup: CDR1 DFQATT, CDR2 SNEGSKA (reference sequence). The ends were cut back, 6 bases at V and 4 bases at J, with 10 bases in the middle. The CDR3 consists of 11 residues. CDR3 sequence (DNA): TGCAGTGCCTTAGGGGGGTACGAGCAGTACTTC. Residues: CSALGGYEQYF.

CDR3 region: CASSQGFLAESSTDTQYF. Written as DNA, the CDR3 is TGCGCCAGCAGCCAAGGGTTCTTAGCGGAGTCTAGCACAGATACGCAGTATTTT. V and J are TRBV4-3 and TRBJ2-3; the D gene is possibly TRBD2 (6 bases). The CDR3 loop spans 18 amino acids. Trimming left V 1 base short and J 0 bases short, with 17 bases between. Per germline, CDR1 LGHNA and CDR2 YSLEER.